This TCR beta chain stems from a study of tumor-infiltrating lymphocytes in primary liver carcinoma. Whole-study results and caveats: Lesser overlap characterized tumor-adjacent and tumor-blood pairs relative to tumor region pairs.

The authors made TCR beta cDNA from 450 to 600 ng total RNA with a constant-region primer. For TCR beta, libraries were produced by three nested multiplex PCR rounds using slightly modified ARM-PCR. With TRBV1-TRBV30 forward primers and a C-beta reverse primer, the first two PCR rounds were run for approximately 9 cycles each. TCRdb reprocessed the multiplex PCR reads with MiXCR, giving one entry per CDR3 protein. The sample includes tens of thousands of distinct CDR3 sequences, 72% seen only once; the top ten take 15% to 20%. Between the trimmed V and J ends, which lost 2 bases and 7 bases, there was a span of 12 bases. The germline V gene encodes CDR1 MDHEN and CDR2 SYDVKM. The CDR3 loop spans 14 amino acids. Bulk tissue was left unsorted, and RNA and DNA were co-extracted from about 20-30 mg of it. This clonotype was seen at least ten times. Its antigen is currently unknown.

This chain links TRBV28 with TRBJ1-3; D gene unclear. The origin of this receptor is a man aged 35-49 years with primary liver carcinoma and hepatitis B virus infection. Sequenced: liver tumor tissue from sampling region 1. Subset specified: tumor region T1, superior pole. The CDR3 protein is CASSLRGSWNTIYF. DNA of the CDR3: TGTGCCAGCAGTTTACGAGGGTCTTGGAACACCATATATTTT. The full variable domain, in which reference TRBV28 and TRBJ1-3 provide the parts outside the CDR3, is DVKVTQSSRYLVKRTGEKVFLECVQDMDHENMFWYRQDPGLGLRLIYFSYDVKMKEKGDIPEGYSVSREKKERFSLILESASTNQTSMYLCASSLRGSWNTIYFGEGSWLTVV.